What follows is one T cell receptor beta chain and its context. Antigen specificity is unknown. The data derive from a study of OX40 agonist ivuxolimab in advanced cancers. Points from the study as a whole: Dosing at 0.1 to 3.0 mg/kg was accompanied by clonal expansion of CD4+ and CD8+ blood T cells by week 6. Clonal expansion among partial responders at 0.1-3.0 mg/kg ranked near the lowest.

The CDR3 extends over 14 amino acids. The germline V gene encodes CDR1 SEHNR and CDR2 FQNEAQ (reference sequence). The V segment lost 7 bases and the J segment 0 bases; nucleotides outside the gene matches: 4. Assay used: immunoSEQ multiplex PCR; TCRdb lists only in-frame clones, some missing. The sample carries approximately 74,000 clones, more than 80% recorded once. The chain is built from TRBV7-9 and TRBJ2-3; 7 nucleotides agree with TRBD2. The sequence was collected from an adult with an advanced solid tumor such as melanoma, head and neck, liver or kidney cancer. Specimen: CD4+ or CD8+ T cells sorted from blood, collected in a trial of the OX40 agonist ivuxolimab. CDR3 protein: CASTRGDSTDTQYF. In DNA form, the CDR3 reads TGTGCCAGCACCCGGGGGGATAGCACAGATACGCAGTATTTT.